A selection of T cell receptor beta chains follows, all from one sample in a study of T cell repertoires in cytomegalovirus infection. TCRdb re-called the reads with MiXCR, one entry per CDR3 protein. The sample lists some 160,000 distinct CDR3 sequences; 17% were seen once. Material for sequencing was CD8+ T cells from PBMCs. All receptors come from a human donor in good health (CMV status not recorded). Some clones in this sample may be carry-over from other donors' samples. Both conserved end residues are part of each CDR3.

v_gene	j_gene	len	CDR3aa
TRBV5-5	TRBJ1-2	15	CASELKWDNLYGYTF
TRBV7-2	TRBJ2-1	16	CASSFRGRSSYNEQFF
TRBV12-3/TRBV12-4	TRBJ2-1	10	CASASAEQFF
TRBV12-3/TRBV12-4	TRBJ1-5	14	CASSTGGGGQPQHF
TRBV12-3/TRBV12-4	TRBJ1-1	12	CASSWGQGEAFF
TRBV7-2	TRBJ2-7	14	CASIGTSETYEQYF
TRBV29-1	TRBJ2-1	13	CSVPRDRYNEQFF
TRBV6-2/TRBV6-3	TRBJ2-7	15	CDSSIRDRRSYEQYF
TRBV6-5	TRBJ2-7	13	CASSYSYSGEQYF
TRBV7-9	TRBJ2-7	15	CASSTRLTGIYEQYF
TRBV5-1	TRBJ2-1	15	CASSLEPDSYNEQFF
TRBV7-2	TRBJ2-7	15	CASSFSGGASYEQYF
TRBV7-2	TRBJ2-7	17	CASSSHGYREDDWEQYF
TRBV6-2/TRBV6-3	TRBJ2-1	16	CASSPGISGPFNEQFF
TRBV11-2	TRBJ2-7	16	CASSLDHSGRASEQYF
TRBV12-5	TRBJ2-5	16	CASGSPSSGAGSTQYF